The 11 T cell receptor beta chains below all came from one sample that was sequenced in a study of human CD4 T cells and Enterobacteriaceae. Produced via immunoSEQ multiplex PCR; TCRdb's table is partial and in-frame only. The data show some 30,000 clones, with around 80% seen just once and over 1.5% held by the top ten. The memory gate held CD4+ cells that were not CD45RA+CCR7+CD95- naive cells, over 95% pure. The sequenced sample consisted of memory CD4+ T cells from blood. The receptors come from a human donor in good health.

The chain links TRBV18 to TRBJ2-7, with 9 bases that match TRBD2. The CDR3 consists of 15 residues. From germline, CDR1 is KGHSH and CDR2 LQKENI. Trimming cost V 6 bases and J 1 base; bases outside gene matches: 7. The CDR3, as DNA: TGTGCCAGCTCCACGGTTAGCGGGGGTTCCTACGAGCAGTACTTC. Amino acids: CASSTVSGGSYEQYF.

This chain links TRBV5-8 with TRBJ2-7; maybe TRBD1 (6 bases). Germline assignment: CDR1 SGHTS and CDR2 YDEGEE. This CDR3 spans 13 amino acids. Trimming pared 4 bases from V and 12 bases from J, leaving 20 bases between. CDR3 coding DNA: TGTGCCAGCAGCCGTACAGGGTCCGGCGCGCCGTACTTC. Translation gives CASSRTGSGAPYF.

The chain links TRBV11-2 to TRBJ2-7, with unresolved D. This CDR3 has 12 residues. Per the germline V gene, CDR1 is SGHAT and CDR2 is FQNNGV. V dropped 2 bases and J dropped 6 bases, with 8 bases sitting between them. The CDR3 DNA sequence: TGTGCCAGCAGCTTAATGGCAGTCGAGCAGTACTTC. Amino acids: CASSLMAVEQYF.

The chain combines TRBV28 with TRBJ2-3; D call uncertain. The germline gives CDR1 MDHEN, CDR2 SYDVKM. The CDR3 extends over 13 amino acids. With 2 bases removed from V and 4 bases from J, the gap between germline ends came to 7 bases. The CDR3, as DNA: TGTGCCAGCAGTTTAGGGGTTCCAGATACGCAGTATTTT. Its translation: CASSLGVPDTQYF.

The chain has TRBV4-2 and TRBJ1-2, with D uncertain. In germline, CDR1 is LGHNA, CDR2 YNFKEQ. The CDR3 runs to 13 residues. Trimming shortened V by 0 bases and J by 8 bases, and 10 bases separated the two germline ends. The CDR3 DNA is TGTGCCAGCAGCCAAGATCGGGGAGGCGGCTACACCTTC. As protein: CASSQDRGGGYTF.

This clone is medium-sized by share. CDR3 protein: CATLPGLAGSNEQFF. CDR3 DNA: TGTGCCACCCTCCCCGGACTAGCGGGAAGCAATGAGCAGTTCTTC. The V and J genes are TRBV6-1 and TRBJ2-1, with TRBD2 matching 12 bases. Germline V CDR1 and CDR2: MNHNS, SASEGT. The V segment lost 10 bases and the J segment 6 bases; nucleotides outside the gene matches: 10. The CDR3 loop spans 15 amino acids.

J is TRBJ1-5 and V is TRBV10-3; 8 positions agree with TRBD1. After removal of 6 bases from V and 5 bases from J, the junction contained 3 bases not matched to a gene. The germline V gene has CDR1 ENHRY and CDR2 SYGVKD. This CDR3 region has 13 residues. The CDR3 DNA reads as TGTGCCATCAGGGACAGGGAGGATCAGCCCCAGCATTTT. This codes for CAIRDREDQPQHF.

This chain uses TRBV6-5 with TRBJ2-7; TRBD2 matches 7 bases. Germline CDR1 MNHEY, CDR2 SVGAGI. The trim removed 0 bases at V and 7 bases at J, leaving 3 bases unmatched. CDR3 size: 13 residues. This CDR3 is CASSYSVGGEQYF. CDR3 DNA sequence: TGTGCCAGCAGTTACTCTGTGGGGGGGGAGCAGTACTTC.

The chain has TRBV11-3 and TRBJ2-1; 14 bases fit TRBD2. Trimming took 5 bases from V and 6 from J; bases not matched to a gene: 3. Germline V CDR1 and CDR2: SGHNT, YENEEA. This CDR3 region has 15 residues. The CDR3 DNA reads as TGTGCCAGCAGCAGCGGACTAGCGGGAGGCAATGAGCAGTTCTTC. Translating gives CASSSGLAGGNEQFF.

The V and J genes are TRBV28 and TRBJ2-1, with a weak D call TRBD2 (5 bases). The V gene's germline CDR1 is MDHEN and CDR2 SYDVKM. V lost 7 bases to trimming and J lost 4 bases, with 14 bases between them. The CDR3 loop spans 14 amino acids. The CDR3 region is CASIGRLLYNEQFF. The CDR3, as DNA: TGTGCCAGCATCGGCCGACTACTATACAATGAGCAGTTCTTC.

The chain carries TRBV5-1 and TRBJ2-7; 8 nucleotides match TRBD2. The ends lost 4 bases at V and 4 bases at J; junction bases unmatched: 10. The CDR3 runs 15 residues. Germline V gene data show CDR1 as SGHRS and CDR2 as YFSETQ. The CDR3 nucleotides read TGCGCCAGCAGCCCCTCGGCTAGCGGGTTTTACGAGCAGTACTTC. This sequence encodes CASSPSASGFYEQYF.